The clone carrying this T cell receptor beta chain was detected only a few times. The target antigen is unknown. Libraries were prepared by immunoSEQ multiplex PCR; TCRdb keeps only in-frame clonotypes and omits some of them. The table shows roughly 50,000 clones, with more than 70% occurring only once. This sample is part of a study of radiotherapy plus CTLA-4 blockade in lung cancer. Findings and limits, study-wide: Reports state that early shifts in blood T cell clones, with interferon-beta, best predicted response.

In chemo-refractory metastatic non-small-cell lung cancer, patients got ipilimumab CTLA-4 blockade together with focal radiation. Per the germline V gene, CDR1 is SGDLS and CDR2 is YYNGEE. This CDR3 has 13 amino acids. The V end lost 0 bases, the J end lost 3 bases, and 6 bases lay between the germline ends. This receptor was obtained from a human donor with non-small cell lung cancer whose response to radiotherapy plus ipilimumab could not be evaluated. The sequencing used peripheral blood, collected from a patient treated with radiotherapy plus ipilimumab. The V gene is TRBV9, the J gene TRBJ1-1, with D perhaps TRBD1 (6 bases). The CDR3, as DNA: TGTGCCAGCAGCGTAGGACAGGACACTGAAGCTTTCTTT. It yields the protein CASSVGQDTEAFF.